This TCR beta chain comes out of a study of blood T cell repertoires in COVID-19. Study as a whole: T cells, B-cell-depleted T cells, or PBMCs provided the cDNA or gDNA that served as material.

In the original analysis: The authors estimated nucleated cell counts from reference gene primer amplification. Clones were sequenced by immunoSEQ multiplex PCR, and TCRdb holds only the in-frame ones, with some missing. The DNA gave D and trimming, while V, J and clone size come from that table. In the table there are about 83,000 clones, more than 75% of which are singletons. Trimming pared 0 bases from V and 10 bases from J, leaving 10 bases between. Germline V gives CDR1 LGHNA, CDR2 YNFKEQ. The CDR3 spans 13 residues. The sequence was collected from a man aged 50 to 60 with active COVID-19. This sequence joins TRBV4-2 and TRBJ2-1; D not certain. Input material: peripheral blood. The DNA of the CDR3 is TGTGCCAGCAGCCAAGATCGTACAGTCGAGCAGTTCTTC. Amino acid sequence: CASSQDRTVEQFF.